This TCR beta chain was identified during a study of human T cells and chemical hapten exposure. Overall study findings and caveats: Sensitization with DPC brought no change to TCRs above 1 in 1000 in frequency. Alopecia in the donors means their immune response may deviate from healthy people's.

The library attached unique molecular identifiers to individual cDNA molecules. From the RACE reads, TCRdb called clonotypes with MiXCR, one entry per CDR3 protein. The table has some 82,000 distinct CDR3 sequences, about 10% seen once. Concerning this clonotype itself: Its cognate antigen is unknown.

Described time point: patch test 1, 2 weeks after DPC sensitization. Treatment specified: therapeutic diphenylcyclopropenone sensitization with weekly scalp DPC. The sample in question was whole blood, obtained in connection with sensitization to the hapten diphenylcyclopropenone (DPC). The TCR was taken from a woman aged 45-65 years with alopecia areata. Some clones in this sample may be carry-over from other donors' samples.

This CDR3 reads CASRMTGNTEAFF. CDR3 bases: TGTGCCAGCAGGATGACAGGGAACACTGAAGCTTTCTTT. The rearrangement uses TRBV6-6 and TRBJ1-1; D possibly corresponds to TRBD1 (6 bases). Trimming left V 6 bases short and J 1 base short, with 9 bases between. This CDR3 contains 13 residues. In germline, CDR1 is MNHNY, CDR2 SVGAGI (reference sequence).